Listed below are T cell receptor beta chains from one sample, sequenced in a study of cytomegalovirus exposure and HLA in healthy donors. Generated by immunoSEQ multiplex PCR, the TCRdb table keeps only in-frame clones and is missing some. The sample includes around 140,000 clones, 55% to 80% of them seen just once. Input material: PBMCs. The source is a woman aged 40-49 years in good health and CMV-seronegative. Each CDR3 is given with its conserved first and last residue.

J: TRBJ2-3; length: 15; V: TRBV30; CDR3: CAWSVFLTSTDTQYF
J: TRBJ1-3; length: 15; V: TRBV6-5; CDR3: CASIDGRQGDNTIYF
J: TRBJ1-4; length: 18; V: TRBV7-9; CDR3: CASTLTGTGAYGDEKLFF
J: TRBJ2-2; length: 17; V: TRBV7-2; CDR3: CASSLRGRTANTGELFF
J: TRBJ2-1; length: 17; V: TRBV12-5; CDR3: CASGSRLAGGIYNEQFF
J: TRBJ1-4; length: 17; V: TRBV7-8; CDR3: CASSFGSRPLGDEKLFF
J: TRBJ2-7; length: 14; V: TRBV19; CDR3: CASSDRDSGPLKYF
J: TRBJ2-3; length: 16; V: TRBV7-3; CDR3: CASSLTSGGALDTQYF
J: TRBJ1-5; length: 19; V: TRBV7-2; CDR3: CASSLFGQTSSNSNQPQHF
J: TRBJ1-1; length: 14; V: TRBV7-2; CDR3: CASSPDRGNTEAFF
J: TRBJ2-7; length: 13; V: TRBV5-6; CDR3: CASSRKTTYEQYF
J: TRBJ2-2; length: 16; V: TRBV7-7; CDR3: CAGSLNSGTGAGELFF
J: TRBJ1-5; length: 13; V: TRBV5-1; CDR3: CASSPSSNQPQHF
J: TRBJ1-4; length: 15; V: TRBV5-4; CDR3: CASSLEGATNEKLFF
J: TRBJ2-7; length: 15; V: TRBV9; CDR3: CASSVAPSGVKEQYF
J: TRBJ1-5; length: 15; V: TRBV28; CDR3: CASSSDRAPNQPQHF
J: TRBJ1-1; length: 12; V: TRBV7-2; CDR3: CASSLGVEKAFF
J: TRBJ2-2; length: 16; V: TRBV5-8; CDR3: CASSLGGTEWAGELFF